This T cell receptor beta chain is drawn from a study of memory CD4+ T cells and cytomegalovirus serostatus. General study results and limits: Of under 200 reported CMV TCRbeta sequences, just over 65 were found in memory CD4+ repertoires. The CMV-associated TCR signature appears largely within the CD4+ memory repertoire.

Assay used: immunoSEQ multiplex PCR; TCRdb lists only in-frame clones, some missing. The sample records some 48,000 clones, around 80% being singletons. As concerns this clone: Its antigen is unknown.

Single viable CD3+CD4+CD8-CD45RO+ cells were sorted as the memory CD4+ T cells. The material sequenced was memory CD4+ T cells from blood. The sequence derives from an adult in good health and CMV-seronegative.

CDR3 DNA sequence: TGTGCCAGTAGTATCACGGACAGGCCCTACGAGCAGTACTTC. This translates into CASSITDRPYEQYF. The chain employs TRBV19 and TRBJ2-7; 7 bases are shared with TRBD1. There are 14 residues in the CDR3. The germline CDR1 and CDR2 sequences are LNHDA and SQIVND (reference sequence). V lost 3 bases, J lost 2 bases, and 4 bases stayed unmatched.